This T cell receptor (beta chain) was observed in a study of shared clonotypes between healthy human individuals. Trimming removed 0 bases from V and 5 bases from J, with 14 bases in between. CDR1 is MNHNS and CDR2 is SASEGT in the germline V gene. The CDR3 contains 15 residues. Using immunoSEQ multiplex PCR, the repertoire was profiled, and TCRdb retains in-frame clones only, with some absent. Of under 2,500,000 clones in the sample, 90% to 97% were seen once. The clonotype comes from a man aged 18 to 35 in good health. This chain joins TRBV6-1 and TRBJ2-7, with D perhaps matching TRBD1 (5 bases). Material: naive CD4+ T cells sorted from blood. Indicated subset: CD45RA+ positively selected. The chain's CDR3 is CASSEALPGADEQYF. The CDR3 nucleotides read TGTGCCAGCAGTGAAGCCCTCCCTGGGGCGGACGAGCAGTACTTC.